This record concerns one T cell receptor (beta chain) sequence. Antigen unknown. The sample contains more than one DNA sequence encoding this CDR3. From germline, CDR1 is PRHDT and CDR2 FYEKMQ (reference sequence). The CDR3 length is 12 residues. Unmatched junction bases numbered 0, after V lost 4 bases and J lost 7 bases. This specimen belongs to a study of cytomegalovirus exposure and HLA in healthy donors. Study observations and caveats: Several of the most significant clusters were apparently associated with common viral pathogens in a later analysis.

The PCR ran on 60 Vbeta and 13 Jbeta primers. Clones were read by immunoSEQ multiplex PCR, and TCRdb kept only the in-frame ones, dropping some. The table has 150,000 to 200,000 clones, about 70% seen once. The sample comprised PBMCs. V usage is TRBV13 and J usage is TRBJ2-2; 7 bases agree with TRBD2. The TCR was taken from a male donor in good health and CMV-seronegative. In DNA, the CDR3 is TGTGCCAGCAGCTGGGGGGGCGGGGAGCTGTTTTTT. It codes for CASSWGGGELFF.